By proportion, the clone carrying this T cell receptor (beta chain) is medium-sized. The antigen remains undetermined. This sample is part of a study of T-cell reconstitution after alpha-beta-depleted transplantation in children. Findings of the study overall: Reportedly, alpha-beta T cells present about two months post-transplant originated from several hundred expanded clones of graft origin. Day-60 TCRbeta diversity that was high in some patients was derived from surviving recipient T cells and thymic progenitors. T-cell counts and diversity at one year following transplant were attributed mainly to newly produced T cells.

This sample's TCRbeta library carried unique molecular identifier barcodes. TCRdb re-analysed the PCR reads in MiXCR, keeping a single row per CDR3 protein. The sample holds about 6,200 distinct CDR3 sequences; about 14% are singletons and the top ten take around 5.4%. Trimming took 5 bases from V and 5 from J; bases not matched to a gene: 3. The CDR3 is 14 amino acids. CDR1 is MNHEY and CDR2 is SVGAGI in the germline V gene. The source is a boy aged 5-17 years with acute lymphoblastic leukemia, due to receive a stem cell transplant. This sample comprised PBMCs, obtained before TCRalphabeta/CD19-depleted stem cell transplant. This sequence joins TRBV6-5 and TRBJ1-4; 9 positions agree with TRBD1. The CDR3 region has the DNA TGTGCCAGCAGTCCGGGACAGGGCAATGAAAAACTGTTTTTT. Amino acids: CASSPGQGNEKLFF.